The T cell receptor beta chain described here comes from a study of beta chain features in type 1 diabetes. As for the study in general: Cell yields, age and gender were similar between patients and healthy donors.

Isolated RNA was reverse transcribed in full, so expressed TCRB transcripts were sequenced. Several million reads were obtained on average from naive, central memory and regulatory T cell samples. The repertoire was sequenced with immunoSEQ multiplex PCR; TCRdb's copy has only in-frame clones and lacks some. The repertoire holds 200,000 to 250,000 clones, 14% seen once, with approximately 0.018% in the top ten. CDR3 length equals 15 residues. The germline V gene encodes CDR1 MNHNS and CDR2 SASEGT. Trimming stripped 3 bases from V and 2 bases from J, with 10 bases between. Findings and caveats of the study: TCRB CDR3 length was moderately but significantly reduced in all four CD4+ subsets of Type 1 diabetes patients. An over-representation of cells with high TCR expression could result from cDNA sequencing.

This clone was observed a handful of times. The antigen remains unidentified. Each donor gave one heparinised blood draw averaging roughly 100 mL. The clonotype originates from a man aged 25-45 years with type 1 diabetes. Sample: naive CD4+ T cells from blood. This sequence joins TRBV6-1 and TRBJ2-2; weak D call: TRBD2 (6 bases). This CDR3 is CASSEEGPNTGELFF. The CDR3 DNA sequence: TGTGCCAGCAGTGAGGAGGGGCCCAACACCGGGGAGCTGTTTTTT.